The clone carrying this T cell receptor (beta chain) was seen only once. This sample is part of a study of T cell changes during pregnancy in multiple sclerosis. This table comes from immunoSEQ multiplex PCR, and its TCRdb copy is limited to in-frame clones, with some not included. The repertoire holds 15,000 to 20,000 clones, approximately 90% seen once, with approximately 6.3% in the top ten. CDR1 ENHRY and CDR2 SYGVKD come from the germline V gene. V dropped 6 bases and J dropped 3; count of bases not matched to a gene: 4. This CDR3 region has 13 residues. The material sequenced was CD8+ T cells from peripheral blood mononuclear cells, taken in the third trimester of pregnancy. This chain connects TRBV10-3 to TRBJ2-7; TRBD1 matches at 8 bases. This sequence was found in a female donor in good health, enrolled as a control in a pregnancy study. The CDR3, as DNA: TGTGCCATCAGAGGACAGGGTGACTACGAGCAGTACTTC. Its translation: CAIRGQGDYEQYF.